The sequence of this T cell receptor (beta chain) was determined in a study of T-cell reconstitution after alpha-beta-depleted transplantation in children. This CDR3 contains 16 residues. V dropped 6 bases and J dropped 1; count of bases not matched to a gene: 9. Germline CDR1 reads KGHSH; CDR2 reads LQKENI. Preparation of the TCRbeta library was carried out with unique molecular identifiers. TCRdb re-analysed the PCR reads in MiXCR, keeping a single row per CDR3 protein. The table has 40,000 to 55,000 distinct CDR3 sequences, about 9% seen once. V usage is TRBV18 and J usage is TRBJ1-5; 7 bases map to TRBD1. Sample: PBMCs, mostly from graft donor cells, taken 60 days after TCRalphabeta/CD19-depleted stem cell transplant. The sequence derives from a male patient aged 2-15 years who had a stem cell transplant for chronic granulomatous disease, so the T cells may come from the graft donor. This CDR3 reads CASSPRMTGSNQPQHF. CDR3 bases: TGTGCCAGCTCCCCCAGAATGACAGGGAGCAATCAGCCCCAGCATTTT. The entire variable domain, with the rest obtained from reference TRBV18 and TRBJ1-5, is as follows: NAGVMQNPRHLVRRRGQEARLRCSPMKGHSHVYWYRQLPEEGLKFMVYLQKENIIDESGMPKERFSAEFPKEGPSILRIQQVVRGDSAAYFCASSPRMTGSNQPQHFGDGTRLSIL.